This T cell receptor (beta chain) was observed in a study of blood T cell repertoires in COVID-19. How the authors handled the data: Researchers report that nucleated cell counts were estimated from reference gene primer amplification. Only in-frame clones appear in the TCRdb table, and some are missing; sequencing was by immunoSEQ multiplex PCR. That table is the source of V, J and clone size, and D and trimming were worked out from the DNA. The data show around 300,000 clones, with nearly 90% seen just once and 1.5% to 2% held by the top ten. Trimming took 4 bases from V and 9 from J, leaving 12 bases between them. This CDR3 is 13 amino acids long. CDR1 is KGHDR, CDR2 SFDVKD, per germline. Individuals aged about 18 to 89 years were recruited from approximately 24 US areas.

The clonotype comes from a woman aged 55-69 years who had recovered from COVID-19. The chain couples TRBV24-1 to TRBJ2-1, with D perhaps TRBD2 (5 bases). What was sequenced was PBMCs or T cells enriched from blood (not recorded which). The CDR3 DNA reads as TGTGCCACCAGTGACCGGTTCGCGGGTGAGCAGTTCTTC. This gives the protein CATSDRFAGEQFF.